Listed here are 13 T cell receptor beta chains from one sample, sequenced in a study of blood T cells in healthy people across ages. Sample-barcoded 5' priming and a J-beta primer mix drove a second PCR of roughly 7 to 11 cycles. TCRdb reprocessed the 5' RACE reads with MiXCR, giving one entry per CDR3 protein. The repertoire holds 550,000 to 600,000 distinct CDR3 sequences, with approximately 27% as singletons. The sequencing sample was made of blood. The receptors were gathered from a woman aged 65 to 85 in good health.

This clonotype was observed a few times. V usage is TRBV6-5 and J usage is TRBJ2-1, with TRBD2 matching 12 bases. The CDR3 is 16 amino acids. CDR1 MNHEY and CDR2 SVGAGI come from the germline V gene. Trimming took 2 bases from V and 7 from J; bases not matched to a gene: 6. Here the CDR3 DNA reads TGTGCCAGCAGTTACGGAGGACTAGCGGGACCGAATGAGCAGTTCTTC. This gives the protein CASSYGGLAGPNEQFF.

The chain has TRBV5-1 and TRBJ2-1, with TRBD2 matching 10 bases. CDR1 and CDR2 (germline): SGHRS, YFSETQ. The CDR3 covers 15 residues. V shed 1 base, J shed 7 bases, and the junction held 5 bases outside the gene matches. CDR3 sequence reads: CASSLKAGGLNEQFF. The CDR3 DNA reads TGCGCCAGCAGCTTGAAAGCGGGGGGGCTTAATGAGCAGTTCTTC. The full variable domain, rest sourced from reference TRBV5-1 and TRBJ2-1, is KAGVTQTPRYLIKTRGQQVTLSCSPISGHRSVSWYQQTPGQGLQFLFEYFSETQRNKGNFPGRFSGRQFSNSRSEMNVSTLELGDSALYLCASSLKAGGLNEQFFGPGTRLTVL.

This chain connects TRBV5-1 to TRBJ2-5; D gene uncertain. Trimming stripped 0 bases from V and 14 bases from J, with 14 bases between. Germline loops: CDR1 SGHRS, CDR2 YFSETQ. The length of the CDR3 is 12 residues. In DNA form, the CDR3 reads TGCGCCAGCAGCTTGGATCGGACCCAAGCCTACTTC. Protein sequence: CASSLDRTQAYF.

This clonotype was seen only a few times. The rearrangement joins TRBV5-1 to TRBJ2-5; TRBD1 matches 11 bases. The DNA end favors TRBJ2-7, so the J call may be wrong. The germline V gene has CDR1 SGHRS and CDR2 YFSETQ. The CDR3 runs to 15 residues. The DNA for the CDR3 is TGCGCCAGCAGCTTGGGGACAGGGGGCTTTTACGAGCAGTACTTC. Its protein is CASSLGTGGFYEQYF.

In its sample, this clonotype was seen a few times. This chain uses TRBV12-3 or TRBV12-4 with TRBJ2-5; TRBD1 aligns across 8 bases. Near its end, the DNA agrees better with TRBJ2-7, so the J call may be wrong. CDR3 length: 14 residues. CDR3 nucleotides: TGTGCCAGCAGCCCCCCAGGGGGCGGGTACGAGCAGTACTTC. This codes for CASSPPGGGYEQYF.

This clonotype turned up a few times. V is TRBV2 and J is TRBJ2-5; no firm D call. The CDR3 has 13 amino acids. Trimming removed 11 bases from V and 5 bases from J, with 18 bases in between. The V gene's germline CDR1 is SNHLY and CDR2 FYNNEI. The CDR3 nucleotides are TGTGCCTCCGCGGCGATATTCGGGGAGACCCAGTACTTC. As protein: CASAAIFGETQYF.

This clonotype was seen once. For the CDR3, the DNA is TGTGCCACTGCGGGTCCCGGAAACACCATATATTTT. Translating it yields CATAGPGNTIYF. The rearrangement uses TRBV24-1 and TRBJ1-3; D not resolved. CDR1 and CDR2 from the germline V gene are KGHDR and SFDVKD. V was trimmed by 10 bases and J by 4 bases, leaving 10 bases between them. CDR3 length: 12 amino acids.

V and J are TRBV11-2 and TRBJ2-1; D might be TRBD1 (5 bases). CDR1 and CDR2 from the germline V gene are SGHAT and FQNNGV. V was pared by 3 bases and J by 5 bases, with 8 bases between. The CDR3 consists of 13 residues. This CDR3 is CASSFDRNNEQFF. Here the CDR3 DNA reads TGTGCCAGCAGCTTTGACAGAAACAATGAGCAGTTCTTC.

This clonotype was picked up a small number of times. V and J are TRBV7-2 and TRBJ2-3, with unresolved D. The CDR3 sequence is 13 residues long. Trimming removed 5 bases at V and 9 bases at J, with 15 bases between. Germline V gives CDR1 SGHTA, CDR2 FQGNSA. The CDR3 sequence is CASSKDRVETQYF. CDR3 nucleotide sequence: TGTGCCAGCAGCAAGGACCGAGTTGAGACGCAGTATTTT.

The CDR3 DNA reads as TGTGCCATCAGTGAGTCGAGGGGTCTAGACCAAGAGACCCAGTACTTC. This codes for CAISESRGLDQETQYF. The V call is TRBV10-3, the J call TRBJ2-5; D tentatively reads TRBD1 or TRBD2 (5 bases each). Germline-derived CDR1 and CDR2 are ENHRY and SYGVKD. The length of the CDR3 is 16 residues. Trimming removed 0 bases from V and 0 bases from J, with 11 bases in between.

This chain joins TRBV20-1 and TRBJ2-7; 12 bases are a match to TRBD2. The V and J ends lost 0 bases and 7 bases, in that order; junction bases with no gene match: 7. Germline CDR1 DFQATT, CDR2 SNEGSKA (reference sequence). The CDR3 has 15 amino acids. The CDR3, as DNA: TGCAGTGCTAGAGAGCCTAGCGGGGGGGCGGGAGAGCAGTACTTC. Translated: CSAREPSGGAGEQYF.

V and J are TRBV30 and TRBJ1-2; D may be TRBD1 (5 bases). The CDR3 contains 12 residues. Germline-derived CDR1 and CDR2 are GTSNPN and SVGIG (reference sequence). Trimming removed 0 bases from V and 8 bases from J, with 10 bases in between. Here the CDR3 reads CAWSVGQEGYTF. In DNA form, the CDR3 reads TGTGCCTGGAGTGTGGGGCAGGAGGGCTACACCTTC.

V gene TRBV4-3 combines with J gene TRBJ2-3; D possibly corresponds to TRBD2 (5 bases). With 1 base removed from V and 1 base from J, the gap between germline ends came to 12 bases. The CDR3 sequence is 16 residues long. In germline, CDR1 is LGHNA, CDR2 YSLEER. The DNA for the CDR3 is TGCGCCAGCAGCCAAGGGGGTAACGGGGGCACAGATACGCAGTATTTT. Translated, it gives CASSQGGNGGTDTQYF.